The next 23 T cell receptor beta chains were all read from a single sample in a study of T-cell reconstitution after alpha-beta-depleted transplantation in children. Molecular barcoding with unique molecular identifiers was used for the TCRbeta library. TCRdb reprocessed the PCR reads with MiXCR, giving one entry per CDR3 protein. The data contain nearly 250,000 distinct CDR3 sequences, 6.5% to 9% of them singletons. The source material was PBMCs, mostly from graft donor cells, sampled 180 days after TCRalphabeta/CD19-depleted stem cell transplant. The receptors come from a male patient between 5 and 17 years old who had a stem cell transplant for acute lymphoblastic leukemia, so the T cells may come from the graft donor.

This clonotype was seen at least ten times. One end of the junction is discordant with germline, which a read error may explain. The rearrangement uses TRBV27 and TRBJ2-3, with no clear D. Germline CDR1 is MNHEY and CDR2 is SMNVEV (reference sequence). CDR3 size: 17 residues. The CDR3 sequence: CATAFEGRNQDTQYPGF. In nucleotides, the CDR3 is TGTGCCACCGCGTTCGAAGGCCGAAACCAGGATACGCAGTATCCTGGTTTC.

This clonotype has a handful of counts. The rearrangement links TRBV9 to TRBJ2-2, with no clear D. The CDR3 runs to 16 residues. The V end was cut by 6 bases, the J end by 0 bases, with 15 bases between. The germline CDR1 and CDR2 sequences are SGDLS and YYNGEE. Written as DNA, the CDR3 is TGTGCCAGCACCCGTAGAGAAGCCTCGAACACCGGGGAGCTGTTTTTT. It translates to CASTRREASNTGELFF. The whole variable domain, remainder taken from reference TRBV9 and TRBJ2-2, is DSGVTQTPKHLITATGQRVTLRCSPRSGDLSVYWYQQSLDQGLQFLIQYYNGEERAKGNILERFSAQQFPDLHSELNLSSLELGDSALYFCASTRREASNTGELFFGEGSRLTVL.

This clonotype was seen many times. V usage is TRBV4-3 and J usage is TRBJ2-5, with D hard to call. CDR3 size: 14 residues. Looked up from germline, CDR1 is LGHNA and CDR2 is YSLEER. V shed 1 base and J shed 5 bases, with 11 bases lying between them. The CDR3 region is CASSQGPRRETQYF. The CDR3 nucleotides read TGCGCCAGCAGCCAAGGGCCGAGAAGGGAGACCCAGTACTTC.

The table lists this clonotype with many counts. The J gene is TRBJ2-5, the V gene TRBV9; D not resolved. The CDR3 totals 13 residues. The germline gives CDR1 SGDLS, CDR2 YYNGEE. V lost 0 bases, J lost 4 bases, and 7 bases lay in between. The DNA for the CDR3 is TGTGCCAGCAGCGTAGGACTCATAGAGACCCAGTACTTC. The encoded protein is CASSVGLIETQYF.

This clonotype was recorded many times. The chain links TRBV11-2 to TRBJ1-3; the D is unclear. This CDR3 is 15 amino acids long. Germline CDR1 and CDR2: SGHAT and FQNNGV. V gave up 4 bases and J gave up 0 bases, with 10 bases separating them. CDR3 residues: CASSSLGLSGNTIYF. The CDR3, as DNA: TGTGCCAGCAGCTCGTTAGGGCTCTCTGGAAACACCATATATTTT.

At least ten counts were recorded for this clonotype. J is TRBJ2-7 and V is TRBV20-1; 8 nucleotides align to TRBD2. The ends lost 4 bases at V and 0 bases at J; junction bases unmatched: 8. Per germline, CDR1 DFQATT and CDR2 SNEGSKA (reference sequence). The CDR3 loop spans 15 amino acids. The DNA for the CDR3 is TGCAGTGCTACCCCACCTAGCGGGTTCTCCTACGAGCAGTACTTC. Translating gives CSATPPSGFSYEQYF.

This clonotype was picked up many times. The chain combines TRBV20-1 with TRBJ1-2; 11 nucleotides agree with TRBD1. This CDR3 is 14 amino acids long. V lost 2 bases to trimming and J lost 7 bases; unmatched junction nucleotides: 6. The germline V gene encodes CDR1 DFQATT and CDR2 SNEGSKA (reference sequence). CDR3 region: CSARLGQGAFGYTF. CDR3 DNA: TGCAGTGCTAGACTCGGACAGGGGGCTTTTGGCTACACCTTC.

The rearrangement uses TRBV7-9 and TRBJ2-5; D is unclear. Germline assignment: CDR1 SEHNR and CDR2 FQNEAQ (reference sequence). V lost 5 bases and J 5 bases, leaving 12 bases between the germline ends. This CDR3 spans 13 amino acids. CDR3 sequence reads: CASSLPTRETQYF. The CDR3 DNA follows: TGTGCCAGCAGCCTGCCTACACGGGAGACCCAGTACTTC.

In its sample, this clonotype was seen many times. The chain recombines TRBV12-3 or TRBV12-4 with TRBJ2-1; TRBD2 matches at 10 bases. The ends lost 6 bases at V and 4 bases at J; junction bases unmatched: 6. CDR3 length: 15 amino acids. CDR3 DNA sequence: TGTGCCAGCAGCCGCTCTAGCGGGAGTTACAATGAGCAGTTCTTC. This gives the protein CASSRSSGSYNEQFF.

At least ten counts were recorded for this clonotype. This rearrangement joins TRBV7-3 to TRBJ2-1, with TRBD1 as a possible D gene (6 bases). CDR3 length: 15 amino acids. Germline V lookup: CDR1 SGHTA, CDR2 FQGTGA. Trimming removed 2 bases from V and 8 bases from J, with 16 bases in between. For the CDR3, the DNA is TGTGCCAGCAGCTTAGATCCGGGACAAAGGGATGAGCAGTTCTTC. Protein: CASSLDPGQRDEQFF.

This clonotype was picked up many times. This chain connects TRBV27 to TRBJ1-2, with 7 nucleotides matching TRBD1. This CDR3 spans 15 amino acids. V lost 2 bases to trimming and J lost 2 bases; unmatched junction nucleotides: 5. Germline values: CDR1 MNHEY, CDR2 SMNVEV (reference sequence). The CDR3 reads CASSLGGGGNYGYTF. DNA for the CDR3: TGTGCCAGCAGTTTAGGAGGGGGCGGAAACTATGGCTACACCTTC.

In its sample, this clonotype was seen many times. The V call is TRBV6-2 or TRBV6-3, the J call TRBJ1-6; no definite D call. CDR3 length equals 14 residues. Germline V lookup: CDR1 MNHEY, CDR2 SVGEGT. The ends were cut back, 4 bases at V and 10 bases at J, with 14 bases in the middle. CDR3 in DNA: TGTGCCAGCAGTTGTCCCTTCAGAGGCTCACCCCTCCACTTT. Protein: CASSCPFRGSPLHF.

This clonotype occurred many times. The junction shows a germline mismatch at one end, possibly a read error. This chain links TRBV20-1 with TRBJ1-5; 8 bases agree with TRBD1. This CDR3 spans 15 amino acids. Germline assignment: CDR1 DFQATT and CDR2 SNEGSKA (reference sequence). The CDR3 here is CIATRMAGGGQPQHF. CDR3 bases: TGCATTGCTACCCGGATGGCAGGGGGCGGTCAGCCCCAGCATTTT.

This clonotype was seen a few times. The rearrangement joins TRBV23-1 to TRBJ1-2; a weak D match, TRBD1 (6 bases). TRBV23-1 is an open reading frame, and its role is uncertain. This CDR3 comprises 16 residues. V gave up 3 bases and J gave up 0 bases, with 14 bases separating them. The DNA for the CDR3 is TGCGCCAGCAGTCACCGACAGGCCACCACTAACTATGGCTACACCTTC. Protein sequence: CASSHRQATTNYGYTF.

There are many counts of this clonotype. The rearrangement uses TRBV5-6 and TRBJ2-2; D is perhaps TRBD1 (7 bases). Germline assignment: CDR1 SGHDT and CDR2 YYEEEE. V lost 5 bases and J lost 0, with 17 bases in between. The CDR3 has 17 amino acids. The CDR3 DNA reads TGTGCCAGCAGGTTGATTCCCAGGGGGGCGAACACCGGGGAGCTGTTTTTT. Translation gives CASRLIPRGANTGELFF.

There are many counts of this clonotype. The chain couples TRBV7-3 to TRBJ2-1, with TRBD2 identical over 7 bases. This CDR3 comprises 15 residues. V gave up 5 bases and J gave up 5 bases; unmatched junction bases: 9. From germline, CDR1 is SGHTA and CDR2 FQGTGA. In DNA form, the CDR3 reads TGTGCCAGCAGCCCTTTAGCGGGTAGAGACAATGAGCAGTTCTTC. This codes for CASSPLAGRDNEQFF.

Only a few counts were recorded for this clonotype. The chain uses TRBV5-1 and TRBJ1-2, with 10 bases identical to TRBD1. Germline V gene data show CDR1 as SGHRS and CDR2 as YFSETQ. V trimming: 2 bases; J trimming: 8 bases; junction bases outside the gene matches: 6. The CDR3 has 14 residues. CDR3 bases: TGCGCCAGCAGCTTTCGCAGGGGACAGGGGGGCTACACCTTC. This codes for CASSFRRGQGGYTF. The complete variable domain, with remaining parts taken from reference TRBV5-1 and TRBJ1-2, reads KAGVTQTPRYLIKTRGQQVTLSCSPISGHRSVSWYQQTPGQGLQFLFEYFSETQRNKGNFPGRFSGRQFSNSRSEMNVSTLELGDSALYLCASSFRRGQGGYTFGSGTRLTVV.

This clonotype appeared many times. V and J are TRBV30 and TRBJ2-7; tentative D call: TRBD2 (5 bases). CDR1 GTSNPN and CDR2 SVGIG come from the germline V gene (reference sequence). The CDR3 spans 12 residues. V lost 5 bases to trimming and J lost 3 bases, with 11 bases between them. This CDR3 reads CAWPLGRYEQYF. CDR3 nucleotides: TGTGCCTGGCCACTAGGTCGCTACGAGCAGTACTTC. Filled out from reference TRBV30 and TRBJ2-7, the complete variable domain reads SQTIHQWPATLVQPVGSPLSLECTVEGTSNPNLYWYRQAAGRGLQLLFYSVGIGQISSEVPQNLSASRPQDRQFILSSKKLLLSDSGFYLCAWPLGRYEQYFGPGTRLTVT.

There are many counts of this clonotype. The V call is TRBV5-5, the J call TRBJ1-5; 8 bases are shared with TRBD1. The V gene end was trimmed by 4 bases and the J gene end by 4 bases; junction bases not matched to a gene: 13. This CDR3 is built from 17 residues. Germline lookup yields CDR1 SGHKS and CDR2 YYEKEE (reference sequence). This CDR3 reads CASSTGDRGRGNQPQHF. The DNA of the CDR3 is TGTGCCAGCAGCACGGGAGACAGGGGAAGGGGTAATCAGCCCCAGCATTTT.

The sample holds many counts of this clonotype. This chain joins TRBV7-2 and TRBJ1-2; D uncertain. The CDR3 has 17 amino acids. V was clipped by 3 bases and J by 3 bases, with 20 bases between them. Germline V gene data show CDR1 as SGHTA and CDR2 as FQGNSA. CDR3 protein: CASSFGIQSRRHYGYTF. The CDR3 bases are TGTGCCAGCAGCTTCGGTATACAGTCAAGACGGCACTATGGCTACACCTTC. Full variable domain (outside the CDR3, taken from reference TRBV7-2 and TRBJ1-2): GAGVSQSPSNKVTEKGKDVELRCDPISGHTALYWYRQSLGQGLEFLIYFQGNSAPDKSGLPSDRFSAERTGGSVSTLTIQRTQQEDSAVYLCASSFGIQSRRHYGYTFGSGTRLTVV.

The V call is TRBV12-3 or TRBV12-4, the J call TRBJ2-1; 9 positions agree with TRBD2. This CDR3 is built from 18 residues. V trimming: 5 bases; J trimming: 0 bases; junction bases outside the gene matches: 11. In DNA form, the CDR3 reads TGTGCCAGCAGTCCCCCCCGACTAGCGGTGAGCTCCTACAATGAGCAGTTCTTC. This gives the protein CASSPPRLAVSSYNEQFF.

A word on this clonotype: This may be a read error, as it is one base from a much larger clone. The chain uses TRBV28 and TRBJ1-2, with 10 bases fitting TRBD1. CDR3 size: 12 residues. V gave up 6 bases and J gave up 14 bases; unmatched junction bases: 9. Looked up from germline, CDR1 is MDHEN and CDR2 is SYDVKM. DNA of the CDR3: TGTGCCAGCAGCCCCTGCGGGACAGGGGTTACCTTC. Encoded protein: CASSPCGTGVTF.

This clonotype was counted ten times or more. The chain is built from TRBV7-3 and TRBJ2-1; tentative D call: TRBD1 (5 bases). Trimming took 2 bases from V and 5 from J, leaving 10 bases between them. CDR1 is SGHTA, CDR2 FQGTGA, per germline. The CDR3 spans 14 residues. In DNA, the CDR3 is TGTGCCAGCAGCTTACAGGGAAGCAACAATGAGCAGTTCTTC. Amino acid sequence: CASSLQGSNNEQFF.